This entry features one T cell receptor beta chain sequence. The CDR3 loop spans 14 amino acids. V was pared by 6 bases and J by 6 bases, with 7 bases of the junction left unmatched. Germline CDR1 is MDHEN and CDR2 is SYDVKM. The table came from immunoSEQ multiplex PCR; TCRdb's copy has only in-frame clones and leaves some out. The data contain 150,000 or so clones, 80% to 90% of them singletons. These data are taken from a study of T cell responses to AZD1222 COVID-19 vaccine. The source material was peripheral blood, sampled on day 0 of AZD1222 vaccination. The chain joins TRBV28 to TRBJ1-5; 8 nucleotides match TRBD1. This sequence originates from an adult in good health. CDR3 coding DNA: TGTGCCAGCAGGCTCACAGGGGGTCGTCAGCCCCAGCATTTT. Translated, it gives CASRLTGGRQPQHF.